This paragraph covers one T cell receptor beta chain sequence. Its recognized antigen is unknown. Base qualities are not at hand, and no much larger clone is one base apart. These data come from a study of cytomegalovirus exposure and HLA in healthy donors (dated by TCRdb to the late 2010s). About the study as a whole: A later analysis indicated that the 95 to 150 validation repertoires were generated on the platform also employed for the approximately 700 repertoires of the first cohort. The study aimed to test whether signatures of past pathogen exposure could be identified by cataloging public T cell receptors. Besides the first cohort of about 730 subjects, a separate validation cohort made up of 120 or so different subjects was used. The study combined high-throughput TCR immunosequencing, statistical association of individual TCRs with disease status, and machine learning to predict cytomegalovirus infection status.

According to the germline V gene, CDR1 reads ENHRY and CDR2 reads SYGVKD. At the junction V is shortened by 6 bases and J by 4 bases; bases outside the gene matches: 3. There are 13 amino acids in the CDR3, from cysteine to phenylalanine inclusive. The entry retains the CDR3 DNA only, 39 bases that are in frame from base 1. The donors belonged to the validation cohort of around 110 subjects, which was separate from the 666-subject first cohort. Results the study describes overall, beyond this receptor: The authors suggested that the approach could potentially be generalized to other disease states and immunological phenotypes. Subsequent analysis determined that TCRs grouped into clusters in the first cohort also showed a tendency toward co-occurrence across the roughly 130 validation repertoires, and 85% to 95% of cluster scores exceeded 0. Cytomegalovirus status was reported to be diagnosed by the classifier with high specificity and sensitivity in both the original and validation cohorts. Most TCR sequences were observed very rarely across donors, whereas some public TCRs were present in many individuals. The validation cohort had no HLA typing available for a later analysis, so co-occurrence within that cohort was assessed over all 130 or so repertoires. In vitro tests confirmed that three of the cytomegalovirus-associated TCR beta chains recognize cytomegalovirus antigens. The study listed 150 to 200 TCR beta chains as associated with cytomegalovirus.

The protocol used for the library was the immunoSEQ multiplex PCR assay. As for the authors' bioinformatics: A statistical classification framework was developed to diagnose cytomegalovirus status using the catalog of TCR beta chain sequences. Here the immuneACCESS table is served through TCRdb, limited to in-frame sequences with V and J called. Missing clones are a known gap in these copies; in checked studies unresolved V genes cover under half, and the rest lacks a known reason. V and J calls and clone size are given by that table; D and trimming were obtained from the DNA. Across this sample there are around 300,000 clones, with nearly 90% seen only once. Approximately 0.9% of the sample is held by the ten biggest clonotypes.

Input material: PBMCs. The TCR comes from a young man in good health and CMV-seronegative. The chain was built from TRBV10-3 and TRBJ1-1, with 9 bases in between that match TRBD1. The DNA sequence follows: TGTGCCATCAGGGGACAGGGTTCCACTGAAGCTTTCTTT. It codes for CAIRGQGSTEAFF.